The sequence of this TCR beta chain was determined in a study of vaccination effects on CD4 cells after COVID-19. The CDR3 covers 17 residues. Trimming pared 2 bases from V and 5 bases from J, leaving 19 bases between. TCRdb's table, derived via immunoSEQ multiplex PCR, lists solely in-frame clones and lacks some. Of roughly 25,000 clones in the sample, 69% were seen once. About this clone: Its antigen is still unknown.

Antigen-specific CD4+ T cells expanded by the ViraFEST assay with viral peptide pools were then sequenced. Once cultured for under 11 days, the cells underwent separation to obtain CD4+ T cells. By PCR, the person was confirmed to have had SARS-CoV-2 infection between March and December 2020. The sample was CD4+ T cells from PBMCs cultured with SARS-CoV-2 spike peptides, taken before COVID-19 vaccination. The clonotype was recovered from a human donor who had a prior SARS-CoV-2 infection. V usage is TRBV23-1 and J usage is TRBJ1-5, with D perhaps TRBD1 (5 bases). TRBV23-1 carries the ORF label, with uncertain function. For the CDR3, the DNA is TGCGCCAGCAGTCAAAAACAGGTGAGAATTTTTTATCAGCCCCAGCATTTT. This translates into CASSQKQVRIFYQPQHF.